Each of the 21 T cell receptor beta chains below was sequenced from the same sample in a study of human T cells and chemical hapten exposure. TCRdb called the RACE reads again in MiXCR, with one record for every CDR3 protein. The data show some 96,000 distinct CDR3 sequences, with roughly a tenth seen just once and more than 2% held by the top ten. Noted time point: patch test 2, 6 weeks after DPC sensitization. Treatment here: therapeutic diphenylcyclopropenone sensitization with weekly scalp DPC. This specimen consisted of whole blood, obtained in connection with sensitization to the hapten diphenylcyclopropenone (DPC). The source of these receptors is a woman between 40 and 55 years old with alopecia areata. Some clones in this sample may be carry-over from other donors' samples.

The genes are TRBV7-2 and TRBJ2-7; tentatively, D is TRBD2 (6 bases). The CDR3 totals 14 residues. CDR1 and CDR2 from the germline V gene are SGHTA and FQGNSA. Trimming took 3 bases from V and 6 from J, leaving 15 bases between them. The CDR3 DNA is TGTGCCAGCAGCTTGGGGAGGCCCCCTCGCGAGCAGTACTTC. The encoded protein is CASSLGRPPREQYF.

There are many counts of this clonotype. The chain uses TRBV7-3 and TRBJ2-6, with D hard to call. The V end lost 5 bases, the J end lost 0 bases, and 8 bases lay between the germline ends. The CDR3 is 15 residues long. The germline gives CDR1 SGHTA, CDR2 FQGTGA. The CDR3 protein is CASSPHTSGANVLTF. The CDR3 nucleotides read TGTGCCAGCAGCCCGCATACCTCTGGGGCCAACGTCCTGACTTTC.

In this sample, this clonotype turned up many times. V and J are TRBV3-1 and TRBJ1-2; no clear D gene. Germline CDR1 is LGHDT and CDR2 is YNNKEL (reference sequence). The CDR3 is 13 amino acids. V was clipped by 0 bases and J by 8 bases, with 10 bases between them. The CDR3 region has the DNA TGTGCCAGCAGCCAAGATGGAACTCGCGGCTACACCTTC. As protein: CASSQDGTRGYTF. The full variable domain, in which reference TRBV3-1 and TRBJ1-2 provide the parts outside the CDR3, is DTAVSQTPKYLVTQMGNDKSIKCEQNLGHDTMYWYKQDSKKFLKIMFSYNNKELIINETVPNRFSPKSPDKAHLNLHINSLELGDSAVYFCASSQDGTRGYTFGSGTRLTVV.

This clonotype was detected many times. The CDR3 coding sequence is TGTGCCAGCAGTGGCCGGGACAAATACTCCTACGAGCAGTACTTC. Protein sequence: CASSGRDKYSYEQYF. This chain joins TRBV28 and TRBJ2-7; tentatively, D is TRBD1 (6 bases). The germline CDR1 and CDR2 sequences are MDHEN and SYDVKM. The CDR3 is 15 residues long. V was pared by 5 bases and J by 0 bases, with 14 bases between.

This clonotype appeared a few times. V is TRBV20-1 and J is TRBJ2-5; 9 nucleotides match TRBD2. J was trimmed by 9 bases and V by 3 bases; bases with no gene match: 5. Per germline, CDR1 DFQATT and CDR2 SNEGSKA (reference sequence). The CDR3 spans 12 residues. The CDR3 here is CSARVAGVAQYF. CDR3 in DNA: TGCAGTGCTAGGGTAGCGGGAGTTGCCCAGTACTTC.

This clonotype has just a few counts. J is TRBJ2-5 and V is TRBV20-1, with 7 bases aligning to TRBD2. CDR1 is DFQATT and CDR2 is SNEGSKA in the germline V gene (reference sequence). The CDR3 consists of 12 residues. The J segment lost 4 bases and the V segment lost 6 bases, leaving 5 bases of the junction unmatched. The CDR3 spells CSAQRDPETQYF. The CDR3 nucleotides are TGCAGTGCCCAGCGGGACCCAGAGACCCAGTACTTC.

This clonotype was seen many times. The chain couples TRBV12-3 or TRBV12-4 to TRBJ1-2; 10 bases map to TRBD1. This CDR3 has 14 residues. V shed 6 bases and J 6 bases; nucleotides not matched to a gene: 7. The CDR3 is CASSSAGQGDGYTF. CDR3 sequence (DNA): TGTGCCAGCAGCTCAGCTGGACAGGGGGATGGCTACACCTTC.

This clonotype came up many times. The rearrangement links TRBV28 to TRBJ1-6; 9 nucleotides line up with TRBD1. The CDR3 is made up of 17 amino acids. Looked up from germline, CDR1 is MDHEN and CDR2 is SYDVKM. V lost 5 bases to trimming and J lost 9 bases; unmatched junction nucleotides: 14. The CDR3 sequence is CASSPPTGGQEGSPLHF. CDR3 in DNA: TGTGCCAGCAGTCCACCAACAGGGGGCCAGGAGGGTTCACCCCTCCACTTT.

This clonotype showed up just a few times. V gene TRBV12-3 or TRBV12-4 combines with J gene TRBJ2-4; no clear D. This CDR3 contains 15 residues. V was shortened by 6 bases and J by 0 bases, with 12 bases between the two germline ends. The chain's CDR3 is CASSPFDAAKNIQYF. The CDR3 coding sequence is TGTGCCAGCAGCCCTTTCGACGCAGCCAAAAACATTCAGTACTTC.

The V call is TRBV4-3, the J call TRBJ1-5; D call uncertain. CDR1 is LGHNA and CDR2 is YSLEER in the germline V gene. The CDR3 totals 15 residues. V lost 0 bases to trimming and J lost 8 bases, with 14 bases between them. The CDR3 bases are TGCGCCAGCAGCCAAGATCACGCGGTGTCTGAGCCCCAGCATTTT. Its translation is CASSQDHAVSEPQHF.

This clonotype has ten or more counts. This chain joins TRBV12-3 or TRBV12-4 and TRBJ2-5; 9 positions agree with TRBD1. The CDR3 extends over 15 amino acids. The J segment lost 1 base and the V segment lost 5 bases, leaving 5 bases of the junction unmatched. In DNA form, the CDR3 reads TGTGCCAGCAGTAGACAGGGGGAACCCCAAGAGACCCAGTACTTC. Amino acids: CASSRQGEPQETQYF.

The chain joins TRBV21-1 to TRBJ1-1; the table's D call TRBD1 went unverified against the DNA. TRBV21-1 is a pseudogene segment. The CDR3 is 16 amino acids. DNA for the CDR3: TGTGCCAGCAGCAATGGGACAGGGATCATGGGCACTGAAGCTTTCTTT. This codes for CASSNGTGIMGTEAFF.

In its sample, this clonotype was seen a few times. CDR3 sequence: CASSLELAMNTEAFF. CDR3 DNA sequence: TGTGCCAGCAGCTTAGAGCTAGCTATGAACACTGAAGCTTTCTTT. The chain joins TRBV7-9 to TRBJ1-1, with no clear D. The CDR3 runs 15 residues. With 1 base removed from V and 0 bases from J, the gap between germline ends came to 9 bases. Germline loops: CDR1 SEHNR, CDR2 FQNEAQ (reference sequence). Full variable domain (rest looked up from reference TRBV7-9 and TRBJ1-1): DTGVSQNPRHKITKRGQNVTFRCDPISEHNRLYWYRQTLGQGPEFLTYFQNEAQLEKSRLLSDRFSAERPKGSFSTLEIQRTEQGDSAMYLCASSLELAMNTEAFFGQGTRLTVV.

There are a few counts of this clonotype. The chain couples TRBV7-3 to TRBJ2-1; 13 nucleotides align to TRBD2. The CDR3 covers 18 residues. Trimming removed 5 bases from V and 3 bases from J; junction bases left unmatched: 10. Looked up from germline, CDR1 is SGHTA and CDR2 is FQGTGA. CDR3 region: CASSPGAGLAGDYNEQFF. CDR3 DNA: TGTGCCAGCAGCCCGGGGGCCGGACTAGCGGGAGACTACAATGAGCAGTTCTTC.

This sequence joins TRBV3-1 and TRBJ1-1; D is possibly TRBD1 (5 bases). This CDR3 has 13 amino acids. Germline V gene lookup returns CDR1 LGHDT and CDR2 YNNKEL (reference sequence). V was trimmed by 1 base and J by 5 bases, leaving 8 bases between them. In DNA form, the CDR3 reads TGTGCCAGCAGCCAAGTCGGGGGTACTGAAGCTTTCTTT. Translated: CASSQVGGTEAFF.

Notes on this clonotype: A much larger clone differs by one base, so this may be a read error. The chain links TRBV7-3 to TRBJ2-3, with unresolved D. V was clipped by 2 bases and J by 1 base, with 10 bases between them. The CDR3 has 15 amino acids. Germline-derived CDR1 and CDR2 are SGHTA and FQGTGA. The CDR3 reads CASSLRSVRTDTQYF. The CDR3, as DNA: TGTGCCAGCAGCTTACGGTCGGTCCGCACAGATACGCAGTATTTT.

This clonotype appeared a few times. This chain uses TRBV12-3 or TRBV12-4 with TRBJ2-5; tentatively, D is TRBD1 or TRBD2 (5 bases each). The germline V and J ends were trimmed by 5 bases and 5 bases, with 30 bases remaining between them. The CDR3 covers 19 residues. CDR3: CASSPPGPTLGLLSETQYF. The CDR3 nucleotides are TGTGCCAGCAGTCCCCCGGGACCCACACTAGGACTGTTAAGCGAGACCCAGTACTTC.

Only a few counts were recorded for this clonotype. The chain combines TRBV5-4 with TRBJ2-1; D is tentatively TRBD1 or TRBD2 (5 bases each). The CDR3 is 18 amino acids. The V end was cut by 3 bases, the J end by 0 bases, with 19 bases between. Germline V gives CDR1 SGHNT, CDR2 YYREEE (reference sequence). The CDR3 nucleotides are TGTGCCAGCAGCTCGTCCGGGGCCACGATCAGCTCCTACAATGAGCAGTTCTTC. This gives the protein CASSSSGATISSYNEQFF.

This clonotype showed up many times. The chain recombines TRBV18 with TRBJ2-1, with a tentative D call TRBD2 (6 bases). CDR1 is KGHSH, CDR2 LQKENI, per germline. The length of the CDR3 is 14 residues. Trimming shortened V by 6 bases and J by 5 bases, and 14 bases separated the two germline ends. The CDR3 coding sequence is TGTGCCAGCTCGCCCCGGACGGGGGACAATGAGCAGTTCTTC. Translated, it gives CASSPRTGDNEQFF.

A note on this clonotype: Being one base from a much bigger clone, this may be a read error. The V gene is TRBV4-3, the J gene TRBJ1-4, with D uncertain. CDR1 LGHNA and CDR2 YSLEER come from the germline V gene. V dropped 1 base and J dropped 13 bases, with 16 bases sitting between them. The CDR3 runs 14 residues. DNA for the CDR3: TGCGCCAGCAGCCAAGGTGGCAGGACGGGGATACTGTTTTTT. Its translation is CASSQGGRTGILFF.

About this clonotype itself: Given a much more abundant clone one base away, this may be a read error. The rearrangement links TRBV7-8 to TRBJ2-3; no reliable D call. Trimming pared 5 bases from V and 2 bases from J, leaving 17 bases between. Germline V gene data show CDR1 as SGHVS and CDR2 as FQNEAQ. The CDR3 is 16 amino acids. Written as DNA, the CDR3 is TGTGCCAGCAGCCCGCTTCGAGGCGGAAACACAGATACGCAGTATTTT. Protein sequence: CASSPLRGGNTDTQYF.